This T cell receptor (beta chain) was sequenced during a study of tumor-infiltrating lymphocytes in primary liver carcinoma. Notes on the study in general: A significantly higher top-250-clone fraction was recorded for tumors than for blood (p = 0.039).

Reverse transcription of approximately 520 ng total RNA with a constant-region primer produced TCR beta cDNA. Libraries covering TCR beta were generated through three nested multiplex PCR rounds (using a slightly modified ARM-PCR). Two initial PCR rounds of approximately 10 cycles each paired TRBV1-TRBV30 forward primers with a C-beta reverse primer. MiXCR was run by TCRdb on the multiplex PCR reads, yielding one entry per CDR3 protein. The data contain 65,000 to 80,000 distinct CDR3 sequences, roughly three quarters of them singletons. CDR1 and CDR2 (germline): DFQATT, SNEGSKA (reference sequence). V was pared by 2 bases and J by 6 bases, with 5 bases of the junction left unmatched. The CDR3 consists of 14 residues. Co-extraction of RNA and DNA was performed on about 18-33 mg of unsorted bulk tissue. Chronic HBV infection, untreated so far, was present in the patients. Turning to this clonotype: Antigen: not known.

What was sequenced was liver tumor tissue from sampling region 4. Subset reported: tumor region T4, right-lateral pole. The chain has TRBV20-1 and TRBJ2-1; 9 positions match TRBD2. The sequence was collected from a man between 35 and 55 years old with primary liver carcinoma and hepatitis B virus infection. The CDR3 DNA follows: TGCAGTGCTAGATCCGGACTAGCGTCCAATGAGCAGTTCTTC. It encodes CSARSGLASNEQFF.